This T cell receptor (beta chain) was observed in a study of shared clonotypes between healthy human individuals (dated by TCRdb to 2020 to 2022). For the study in its entirety: A couple of women and a few men aged 18 to 49 years were included in the cohort. Each donor's leukapheresis produced roughly between about 0.8 and 10 billion PBMCs. To increase sequencing depth and limit assay-specific biases, TCR repertoire library preparation and sequencing were carried out by different laboratories using diverse techniques. For each donor, three plates each were used for CD4 naive and CD4 memory, two plates were used for CD8 naive, and one plate was used for CD8 memory. To estimate repertoire size and how much clonotypes are shared between individuals, the study performed deep sequencing of blood TCR repertoires from a handful of healthy adults.

For this chain, trimming is 4 bases at the V end and 7 bases at the J end, and the number of junction bases without a gene match is 3. CDR1 and CDR2 are read off the germline V gene as SGHRS and YFSETQ. The cysteine opens and the phenylalanine closes a CDR3 of 13 amino acids. The sequence is cut down to CDR3 DNA, 39 bases in frame from base 1. General findings and caveats noted by the study authors: Sharing across a handful of donors was observed for roughly 5.4% of naive CD4, 3% to 3.5% of naive CD8, around 2.5% of memory CD4, and around 0.4% of memory CD8 clonotypes. Compared with non-shared clonotypes, clonotypes shared by all four sorted-subset donors had higher generation probabilities. Even with the large sequencing depth, rarefaction of the sorted-subset datasets indicated that sequencing was incomplete. Sampling was restricted to blood, and TCR repertoires in tissues likely differ from the TCR repertoires found in blood. Pairwise subsampling led to the expectation that sequencing depth would affect the degree of clonotype sharing among donors. Naive subsets generally had larger estimated clonotype richness than memory subsets. The small number of donors limited the genetic and exposure-history diversity represented.

Using the deep immunoSEQ assay, TCR CDR3 regions were amplified from genomic DNA by multiplex PCR. For each cell subset, the extracted genomic DNA was distributed evenly across all wells of several immunoSEQ 96-well plates, and each plate served as one replicate. For sorted subsets, about 210 ng of genomic DNA, equivalent to 25,000 to 35,000 T cell genomes, went into each replicate PCR. Purified libraries were measured with a Qubit 3.0 fluorometer, size-checked on a Bioanalyzer 2100, and measured again with the KAPA Library Quantification kit. Each immunoSEQ 96-well plate was sequenced on its own single-read 150-cycle Illumina NextSeq 550 flow cell. Per the source publication's procedure: Because the immunoSEQ output held only junctional sequences and lacked quality scores, the filtering could not match the filtering applied to full-length reads. To assign V/J genes and CDR3, sequences were annotated using PyIR, a Python wrapper for IgBLAST v1.9, with IMGT germline references. Any read was removed if the V/J assignment was weak (E-value above 1e-6), the CDR3 was missing, or the read contained stop codons, out-of-frame junctions, or ambiguous translated residues. V3J clonotypes were defined as sequences sharing an identical inferred V gene, J gene, and CDR3 amino acid sequence. Percentage overlap between repertoires was computed as shared unique clonotypes divided by the size of the smaller repertoire. Three approaches were used to assess repertoire richness: RTK rarefaction, the Chao1 estimator, and Recon v2.1 estimates of unobserved clonotypes. OLGA was used to compute generation probabilities for all TCRbeta clonotypes that the gDNA method yielded from a handful of donors. TCRdb stores this immuneACCESS table with in-frame sequences only. Part of the clones is absent; in the studies checked, under half of the shortfall reflects unresolved V genes, and no reason is known for the rest. The DNA gave D and trimming, while V, J and clone size come from that table. Present in this sample are about 980,000 clones, 76% of which were seen just once. Approximately 1.5% of the sample is held by the ten biggest clonotypes.

Donors were healthy HIV-negative adults with no recently reported acute infections or vaccinations. Every donor was a Caucasian adult living in Nashville, Tennessee, USA. CD4+ T cells were enriched through magnetic negative selection, after which naive cells were positively selected on CD45RA and the remaining negative fraction served as the memory subset. After blood collection by leukapheresis, PBMCs were isolated using Ficoll-Histopaque density gradient centrifugation and then cryopreserved in the vapor phase of liquid nitrogen. Analytical flow cytometry was used to check the purity and quantity of each magnetically sorted T cell population. Genomic DNA was isolated from each sorted fraction and quantified by UV absorbance on a Nanodrop 2000c. There are a few counts of this clone. It lacks a known antigen. Per-base quality was not reported, and no clone a single base away is much larger than it.

The chain links TRBV5-1 with TRBJ1-2; 11 bases in the junction line up with TRBD1. The specimen was memory CD4+ T cells sorted from blood. The cell subset or site label on this specimen signifies: CD45RA-negative fraction. The receptor comes from a man between 18 and 29 years old in good health. The nucleotides are TGCGCCAGCAGCCAAGGACAGGGGGCTGGCTACACCTTC. This encodes CASSQGQGAGYTF.